This TCR beta chain was retrieved from a study of shared clonotypes between healthy human individuals. An approximately 210 ng quantity of DNA, 25,000 to 35,000 T cell genomes, went into the sorted-subset replicate PCRs. Sequencing used immunoSEQ multiplex PCR; TCRdb keeps in-frame clones, though not all of them. The sample includes roughly 1.4 million clones, around 98.5% of them seen just once. V was clipped by 5 bases and J by 4 bases, with 18 bases between them. This CDR3 is built from 14 residues. From germline, CDR1 is SQVTM and CDR2 ANQGSEA. The TCR originated in a man aged 25 to 40 in good health. The chain recombines TRBV29-1 with TRBJ2-7, with D tentatively TRBD1 or TRBD2 (6 bases each). Sequenced: naive CD4+ T cells sorted from blood. The subset is: CD45RA+ positively selected. The CDR3 is CSVRRHEGGYEQYF. As DNA, the CDR3 is TGCAGCGTTAGAAGACACGAGGGGGGATACGAGCAGTACTTC.